Listed below are T cell receptor beta chains from one sample, sequenced in a study of early T cells in non-severe SARS-CoV-2 infection. Each CDR3 protein is one row after TCRdb ran MiXCR on the 5' RACE reads. The data hold roughly 30,000 distinct CDR3 sequences, with around 6.1% observed a single time. The sample was whole blood, taken at baseline. These TCRs come from an adult who was a healthcare worker with PCR-confirmed SARS-CoV-2 infection or an uninfected control (not recorded which). Both conserved end residues are part of each CDR3. The D gene is left open where the match is weak. Size tells how often a clone was seen (once, few, many) or the class of an expanded clone, and some rows leave it out.

size	J	V	D	DNA	CDR3
many	TRBJ2-1	TRBV5-1	-	TGCGCCAGCAGCTTGGGGTTCGAGGGCCGCGAGCAGTTCTTC	CASSLGFEGREQFF
many	TRBJ2-7	TRBV7-9	-	TGTGCCAGCAGCCTGGATGAGGGGCGATTAGCCTACGAGCAGTACTTC	CASSLDEGRLAYEQYF
many	TRBJ1-1	TRBV7-3	-	TGTGCCAGCAGCTTAAACCCTCCACCAACAGGGAACACTGAAGCTTTCTTT	CASSLNPPPTGNTEAFF
many	TRBJ2-7	TRBV20-1	-	TGCAGTGCTAGCAGTGGCAACCTCTACGAGCAGTACTTC	CSASSGNLYEQYF
many	TRBJ2-2	TRBV12-3/TRBV12-4	TRBD2	TGTGCCAGCAGTTGGACTAGCGGGATAGGCACCGGGGAGCTGTTTTTT	CASSWTSGIGTGELFF
many	TRBJ2-1	TRBV11-2	TRBD2	TGTGCCAGCAGCTTAGGCCAGCGGGGACCCTACAATGAGCAGTTCTTC	CASSLGQRGPYNEQFF
-	TRBJ2-3	TRBV7-2	TRBD1	TGTGCCAGCAGCCGGGCTTTCGGGACAGGGGGCGATACGCAGTATTTT	CASSRAFGTGGDTQYF
many	TRBJ1-1	TRBV4-1	TRBD1	TGCGCCAGCAGCCAAGCGGACAGGGCGAACACTGAAGCTTTCTTT	CASSQADRANTEAFF
many	TRBJ2-3	TRBV6-1	TRBD2	TGTGCCAGCAGCACTAGCGGGAGTCGGGGGGATACGCAGTATTTT	CASSTSGSRGDTQYF
-	TRBJ2-5	TRBV5-1	-	TGCGCCAGCAGCTTGGGTAGGGCAGAGACCCAGTACTTC	CASSLGRAETQYF
many	TRBJ2-1	TRBV20-1	TRBD2	TGCAGTGCTACCGTGACGAGCGGGAGTTACAATGAGCAGTTCTTC	CSATVTSGSYNEQFF
few	TRBJ2-3	TRBV6-5	-	TGTGCCAGCAGTTACTCCGGGACAAAAGGGTATACGCAGTATTTT	CASSYSGTKGYTQYF
-	TRBJ2-5	TRBV5-4	-	TGTGCCAGCAGCCATCCGGGGCAGGGGGAGACCCAGTACTTC	CASSHPGQGETQYF
-	TRBJ1-5	TRBV27	-	TGTGCCAGCAGTTTACTGGGCCCTGGACAGCCCCAGCATTTT	CASSLLGPGQPQHF
many	TRBJ2-1	TRBV20-1	-	TGCAGTGCTAGGGATAGCGCTTACTCCTACAATGAGCAGTTCTTC	CSARDSAYSYNEQFF
many	TRBJ2-1	TRBV11-2	TRBD1	TGTGCCAGCAGCCCCCGGGACAGGGACATCAGTGAGCAGTTCTTC	CASSPRDRDISEQFF
-	TRBJ2-5	TRBV30	-	TGTGCCTGGAGTGGGATGAGCCAAGAGACCCAGTACTTC	CAWSGMSQETQYF
many	TRBJ1-5	TRBV2	-	TGTGCCAGCAGTACCCCGACTCAGCCCCAGCATTTT	CASSTPTQPQHF
many	TRBJ2-7	TRBV20-1	TRBD2	TGCAGTGCAGCCCCGGCGGGAGATTCCTACGAGCAGTACTTC	CSAAPAGDSYEQYF
many	TRBJ1-1	TRBV6-2/TRBV6-3	TRBD1	TGTGCCAGCAGTTATTCAATACAGGGGAGCACTGAAGCTTTCTTT	CASSYSIQGSTEAFF
once	TRBJ2-4	TRBV12-3/TRBV12-4	-	TGTGCCAGCACCATTGGACTTAAGGGCAAAAACATTCAGTACTTC	CASTIGLKGKNIQYF
few	TRBJ2-5	TRBV12-3/TRBV12-4	TRBD2	TGTGCCAGCACGGCGGGGGGGCAAGAGACCCAGTACTTC	CASTAGGQETQYF
many	TRBJ2-3	TRBV5-1	-	TGCGCCAGCAGCTTGGGGCTGAACACAGATACGCAGTATTTT	CASSLGLNTDTQYF
-	TRBJ1-1	TRBV4-3	-	TGCGCCAGCAGCCAAACGGGGACTTACGAAGCTTTCTTT	CASSQTGTYEAFF
few	TRBJ2-2	TRBV5-1	-	TGCGCCAGCAGCTTGGCCGGGGAGCTGTTTTTT	CASSLAGELFF
many	TRBJ1-6	TRBV6-2/TRBV6-3	-	TGTGCCAGCAGCTCAGACCCCGGGTGGAATTCACCCCTCCACTTT	CASSSDPGWNSPLHF
many	TRBJ1-1	TRBV5-1	TRBD1	TGCGCCAGCAGCTCATCGACAGGGGATAGGAACACTGAAGCTTTCTTT	CASSSSTGDRNTEAFF
many	TRBJ2-1	TRBV10-2	-	TGCGCCAGCTCCAGGACTAACTACAATGAGCAGTTCTTC	CASSRTNYNEQFF
-	TRBJ1-5	TRBV7-9	-	TGTGCCAGCAGCTATGGTAGTCAGCCCCAGCATTTT	CASSYGSQPQHF
-	TRBJ2-5	TRBV7-2	TRBD2	TGTGCCAGCAGCTTAGGGCTAGCGGGGGACCAAGAGACCCAGTACTTC	CASSLGLAGDQETQYF
-	TRBJ1-5	TRBV27	TRBD1	TGTGCCAGCAGTACGGGGACAGGGTATCAGCCCCAGCATTTT	CASSTGTGYQPQHF
many	TRBJ1-2	TRBV7-8	TRBD1	TGTGCCAGCAGCCCTACAGGGGGCGACGCCCTACTTAACTATGGCTACACCTTC	CASSPTGGDALLNYGYTF
few	TRBJ2-5	TRBV6-1	-	TGTGCCAGCAGTGAAGCGACGCAGACCCAGTACTTC	CASSEATQTQYF
many	TRBJ1-3	TRBV5-1	-	TGCGCCAGCAGCTTCGACTCCAGCTCTGGAAACACCATATATTTT	CASSFDSSSGNTIYF
few	TRBJ2-5	TRBV9	TRBD2	TGTGCCAGCAGCGTAGAGGCTAGCGGGCAAGAGACCCAGTACTTC	CASSVEASGQETQYF
many	TRBJ1-1	TRBV20-1	-	TGCAGTGCTAGATACCCGGCAGGGACCTTTACTAATGAACAAGGTGAAGCTTTCTTT	CSARYPAGTFTNEQGEAFF
many	TRBJ2-1	TRBV7-2	TRBD2	TGTGCCAGCAGCTTCTCAGCTAGCGGGGGGTACAATGAGCAGTTCTTC	CASSFSASGGYNEQFF
many	TRBJ1-2	TRBV11-3	-	TGTGCCAGCAGCTCAACGGCAGGGTCATATGGCTACACCTTC	CASSSTAGSYGYTF
many	TRBJ2-6	TRBV12-3/TRBV12-4	-	TGTGCCAGCAGTCCTTACAGTGGCCTGGCCAACGTCCTGACTTTC	CASSPYSGLANVLTF
many	TRBJ2-1	TRBV5-6	TRBD1	TGTGCCAGCAGCGAAGGACAGGGGTCCTACAATGAGCAGTTCTTC	CASSEGQGSYNEQFF
many	TRBJ1-1	TRBV7-2	-	TGTGCCAGCAGCTTGGTTCCCAGGGGAGGCACTGAAGCTTTCTTT	CASSLVPRGGTEAFF
many	TRBJ2-3	TRBV10-3	-	TGTGCCCTCCGGGACGGTAACACAGATACGCAGTATTTT	CALRDGNTDTQYF
many	TRBJ2-7	TRBV6-4	-	TGTGCCAGCAGTGACGTCCGGGAGTACGAGCAGTACTTC	CASSDVREYEQYF
many	TRBJ1-1	TRBV6-2/TRBV6-3	-	TGTGCCAGCAGGACGACGGTGAACACTGAAGCTTTCTTT	CASRTTVNTEAFF
many	TRBJ2-2	TRBV6-5	TRBD2	TGTGCCAGCAGAAGGACTAGCGGGGGGGCCGGGGAGCTGTTTTTT	CASRRTSGGAGELFF
-	TRBJ2-1	TRBV11-2	TRBD2	TGTGCCAGCAGCTTAGGGAATAGCGGGGGGGCTAATGAGCAGTTCTTC	CASSLGNSGGANEQFF
many	TRBJ1-4	TRBV12-3/TRBV12-4	-	TGTGCCAGCAGTTTTTTATCAACTAATGAAAAACTGTTTTTT	CASSFLSTNEKLFF
few	TRBJ1-1	TRBV7-8	-	TGTGCCAGCACCCCTGGGGCAGCGAACACTGAAGCTTTCTTT	CASTPGAANTEAFF